This T cell receptor (beta chain) was observed in a study of OX40 agonist ivuxolimab in advanced cancers. Across the whole study: An agonistic human IgG2 monoclonal antibody against OX40 (CD134) was given. Overall study results and limits: Compared with CD4+, CD8+ T cells on average had more expanded clones. Normalized expansion of T-cell clones was also low for some nonresponders.

Germline values: CDR1 MNHEY, CDR2 SMNVEV (reference sequence). The V segment lost 4 bases and the J segment 3 bases; nucleotides outside the gene matches: 6. This CDR3 has 16 residues. TCRdb keeps only in-frame clones here, not all; method: immunoSEQ multiplex PCR. The data show some 44,000 clones, with 82% seen just once and roughly 25% held by the top ten. For this clone: Its antigen is currently unknown.

This chain joins TRBV27 and TRBJ2-2, with 9 bases matching TRBD1. The clonotype was recovered from an adult with an advanced solid tumor such as melanoma, head and neck, liver or kidney cancer. The sequenced sample was CD4+ or CD8+ T cells sorted from blood, obtained in a trial of the OX40 agonist ivuxolimab. DNA of the CDR3: TGTGCCAGCAGTTCTAGGAGGACAGGGGACACCGGGGAGCTGTTTTTT. Translated, it gives CASSSRRTGDTGELFF.